The 8 T cell receptor beta chains given below trace back to one sample, sequenced in a study of shared clonotypes between healthy human individuals. Assay used: immunoSEQ multiplex PCR; TCRdb lists only in-frame clones, some missing. The data contain over a million clones, under 80% of them singletons. Material: memory CD4+ T cells sorted from blood. The subset: CD45RA-negative fraction. These receptors were obtained from a man aged 18-30 years in good health.

This chain joins TRBV7-6 and TRBJ1-1; 9 bases map to TRBD1. V was pared by 4 bases and J by 6 bases, with 3 bases of the junction left unmatched. Germline CDR1 reads SGHVS; CDR2 reads FNYEAQ. CDR3 size: 13 residues. CDR3: CASSSRQGAEAFF. The CDR3 nucleotides read TGTGCCAGCAGCTCAAGACAGGGGGCTGAAGCTTTCTTT.

This chain uses TRBV5-6 with TRBJ2-7; 7 bases fit TRBD1. The V and J ends lost 3 bases and 6 bases, in that order; junction bases with no gene match: 3. The CDR3 runs to 12 residues. In germline, CDR1 is SGHDT, CDR2 YYEEEE. The CDR3 loop is CASSSTGLEQYF. DNA of the CDR3: TGTGCCAGCAGCTCGACAGGGCTCGAGCAGTACTTC.

The chain links TRBV5-1 to TRBJ2-7, with 9 bases that match TRBD1. The length of the CDR3 is 14 residues. Trimming at V came to 3 bases and at J to 4 bases, leaving 5 bases not matched to a gene. The V gene's germline CDR1 is SGHRS and CDR2 YFSETQ. The CDR3 loop is CASSSDRGIYEQYF. CDR3 bases: TGCGCCAGCAGCTCGGACAGGGGAATATACGAGCAGTACTTC.

The chain is built from TRBV6-5 and TRBJ2-2, with 8 bases that match TRBD1. The CDR3 contains 15 residues. Per the germline V gene, CDR1 is MNHEY and CDR2 is SVGAGI. The ends lost 4 bases at V and 6 bases at J; junction bases unmatched: 7. The CDR3 spells CASSSPGQVAGELFF. The CDR3 DNA reads as TGTGCCAGCAGTTCGCCGGGACAGGTGGCCGGGGAGCTGTTTTTT.

This chain links TRBV5-1 with TRBJ1-1; D remains unclear. Germline loops: CDR1 SGHRS, CDR2 YFSETQ. The CDR3 runs 14 residues. V dropped 0 bases and J dropped 1 base, with 7 bases sitting between them. The CDR3 loop is CASSLEHQNTEAFF. CDR3 bases: TGCGCCAGCAGCTTGGAACACCAGAACACTGAAGCTTTCTTT.

This chain connects TRBV7-3 to TRBJ2-5, with 7 positions matching TRBD1. Germline V gene data show CDR1 as SGHTA and CDR2 as FQGTGA. The V segment lost 4 bases and the J segment 3 bases; nucleotides outside the gene matches: 2. The CDR3 sequence is 13 residues long. CDR3 nucleotide sequence: TGTGCCAGCAGCTCCACAGGGGAAGAGACCCAGTACTTC. Protein product: CASSSTGEETQYF.

The V and J genes are TRBV5-1 and TRBJ1-2; 7 bases map to TRBD1. The V and J ends lost 3 bases and 5 bases, in that order; junction bases with no gene match: 7. CDR3 size: 14 residues. In germline, CDR1 is SGHRS, CDR2 YFSETQ. This CDR3 is CASSWDSTLYGYTF. The CDR3 coding sequence is TGCGCCAGCAGCTGGGACAGCACCCTTTATGGCTACACCTTC.

This clone was observed a single time. The rearrangement links TRBV30 to TRBJ1-6; 10 bases map to TRBD1. V was clipped by 5 bases and J by 9 bases; unmatched bases: 7. CDR1 and CDR2 (germline): GTSNPN, SVGIG (reference sequence). This CDR3 has 14 residues. CDR3 loop: CAWCPGTGVSPLHF. CDR3 DNA: TGTGCCTGGTGCCCCGGGACAGGGGTTTCACCCCTCCACTTT.